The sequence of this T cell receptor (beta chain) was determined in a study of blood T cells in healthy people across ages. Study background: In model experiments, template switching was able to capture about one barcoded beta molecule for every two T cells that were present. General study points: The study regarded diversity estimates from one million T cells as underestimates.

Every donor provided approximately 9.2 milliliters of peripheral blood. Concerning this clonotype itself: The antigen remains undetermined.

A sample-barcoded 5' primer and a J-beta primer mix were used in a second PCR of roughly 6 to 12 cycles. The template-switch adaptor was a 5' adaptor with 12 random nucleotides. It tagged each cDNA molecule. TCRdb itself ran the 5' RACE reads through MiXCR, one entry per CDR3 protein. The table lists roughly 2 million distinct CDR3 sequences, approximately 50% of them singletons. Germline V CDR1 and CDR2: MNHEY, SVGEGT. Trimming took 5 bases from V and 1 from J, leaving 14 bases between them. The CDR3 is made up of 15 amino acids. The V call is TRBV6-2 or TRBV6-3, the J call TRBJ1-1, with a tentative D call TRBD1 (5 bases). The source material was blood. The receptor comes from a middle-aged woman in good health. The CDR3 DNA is TGTGCCAGCAGTGCCTCCGACAGCCCGAACACTGAAGCTTTCTTT. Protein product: CASSASDSPNTEAFF.